Listed below are T cell receptor beta chains from one sample, sequenced in a study of T cells after yellow fever vaccination. Via MiXCR, TCRdb re-called the 5' RACE reads, giving one row per CDR3 protein. The sample records around 340,000 distinct CDR3 sequences, 12% being singletons. The material was CD4+ T cells sorted from PBMCs, obtained 15 days after the yellow fever booster vaccination. These receptors were obtained from a man aged 18 to 29 who received the YFV17D yellow fever vaccine. Each CDR3 is given without its conserved first and last residue. The order of the fields is J gene, V gene, CDR3 protein.

TRBJ1-1,TRBV10-3,AGRKDREMNTEAF
TRBJ1-2,TRBV20-1,SARQGFVIEGYT
TRBJ1-4,TRBV7-9,ASSRGTVEKLF
TRBJ2-1,TRBV6-5,ASSSPGTGPPWKF
TRBJ2-3,TRBV6-6,ALGGRSTDTQY
TRBJ1-1,TRBV30,AWGERGLAF
TRBJ2-3,TRBV20-1,SAPRVAGGRDTQY
TRBJ1-4,TRBV12-3/TRBV12-4,ASSLGLRGIGEKLF
TRBJ2-1,TRBV9,ASSAIGTAGDEQF
TRBJ1-1,TRBV3-1,ASSQVSGGSLAF
TRBJ1-1,TRBV7-9,ATSTRQNTEAF
TRBJ2-5,TRBV5-1,ASSHTLDTIV
TRBJ1-1,TRBV7-3,ASSFGPKAEAF
TRBJ1-6,TRBV10-3,AISAGTGLNSPLH
TRBJ1-6,TRBV7-2,ASSDHRVSPLH
TRBJ2-1,TRBV7-2,ASSLDPSYNEQF
TRBJ2-1,TRBV20-1,GSSSGGGYNEQF
TRBJ2-3,TRBV7-9,ASSARGPDTQY
TRBJ1-2,TRBV6-2/TRBV6-3,ASSPRQRALYGYT
TRBJ2-1,TRBV9,ASSPRVERGVYDEQF
TRBJ1-4,TRBV12-3/TRBV12-4,ASSFPLGKLF
TRBJ2-3,TRBV30,AWAGRVGRTQY
TRBJ2-5,TRBV19,ASSMVIMETQY